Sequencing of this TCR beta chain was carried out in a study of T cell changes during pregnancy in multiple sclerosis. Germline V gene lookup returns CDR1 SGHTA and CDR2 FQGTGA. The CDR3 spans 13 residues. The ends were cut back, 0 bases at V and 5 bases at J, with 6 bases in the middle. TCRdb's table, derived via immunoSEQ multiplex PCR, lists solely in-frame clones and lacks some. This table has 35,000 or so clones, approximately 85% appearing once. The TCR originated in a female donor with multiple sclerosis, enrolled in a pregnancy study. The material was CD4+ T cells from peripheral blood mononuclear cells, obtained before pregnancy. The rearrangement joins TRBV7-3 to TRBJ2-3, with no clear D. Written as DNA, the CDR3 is TGTGCCAGCAGCTTAACGACAATAGATACGCAGTATTTT. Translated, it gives CASSLTTIDTQYF.